This T cell receptor (beta chain) appears in the sequencing data of a study of cytomegalovirus exposure and HLA in healthy donors. Study outcomes and limitations: Reportedly, TCR beta sequences accurately predicted HLA-A and HLA-B alleles in most subjects.

The sample holds a few counts of this clone. Its target is unknown. V lost 6 bases and J 1 base, leaving 7 bases between the germline ends. Germline V CDR1 and CDR2: SGHRS, YFSETQ. The CDR3 consists of 13 residues. Both 60 Vbeta primers and 13 Jbeta primers went into the PCR. Sequencing used immunoSEQ multiplex PCR; TCRdb keeps in-frame clones, though not all of them. Of around 150,000 clones detected, 60% to 80% appear once; the ten largest clones hold under 5.5%. The material sequenced was PBMCs. The receptor was derived from a man between 45 and 60 years old in good health and CMV-seropositive. The chain has TRBV5-1 and TRBJ2-2; D gene ambiguous. The CDR3 DNA is TGCGCCAGCACTTCACAGAACACCGGGGAGCTGTTTTTT. Translating gives CASTSQNTGELFF.